The source of this T cell receptor (beta chain) is a study of control samples from healthy donors and cancer patients. V was shortened by 6 bases and J by 2 bases, with 7 bases between the two germline ends. CDR3 length: 12 residues. Clones were read by immunoSEQ multiplex PCR, and TCRdb kept only the in-frame ones, dropping some. The table has tens of thousands of clones, 92% seen once. The receptor comes from a man aged 40-50 years with colorectal cancer. The sequencing sample was made of PBMCs. V is TRBV12-3 or TRBV12-4 and J is TRBJ2-5; D is ambiguous. The CDR3 loop is CASRRSQETQYF. In DNA, the CDR3 is TGTGCCAGCAGGCGGTCTCAAGAGACCCAGTACTTC.